This TCR beta chain was retrieved from a study of cytomegalovirus exposure and HLA in healthy donors. Study background: It was reported in a later analysis that the 100 to 150 validation repertoires used the same platform as the approximately 600 first-cohort repertoires. Study-wide results and limits: A list of approximately 160 TCR beta chains associated with cytomegalovirus was given. A few chains tied to CMV proved CMV antigen-specific in vitro.

Libraries were prepared by immunoSEQ multiplex PCR; TCRdb keeps only in-frame clonotypes and omits some of them. The table includes under 200,000 clones, about 96% detected once. CDR1 KGHSH and CDR2 LQKENI come from the germline V gene. The length of the CDR3 is 13 residues. V lost 3 bases, J lost 1 base, and 6 bases lay in between. For this clone: Its antigen is not identified.

This TCR was recovered from a woman under 30 in good health and CMV-seronegative. The J gene is TRBJ1-1, the V gene TRBV18, with D tentatively TRBD1 (5 bases). The sample was PBMCs. The CDR3 DNA reads as TGTGCCAGCTCACCCCAGGGGAACACTGAAGCTTTCTTT. Translating gives CASSPQGNTEAFF.